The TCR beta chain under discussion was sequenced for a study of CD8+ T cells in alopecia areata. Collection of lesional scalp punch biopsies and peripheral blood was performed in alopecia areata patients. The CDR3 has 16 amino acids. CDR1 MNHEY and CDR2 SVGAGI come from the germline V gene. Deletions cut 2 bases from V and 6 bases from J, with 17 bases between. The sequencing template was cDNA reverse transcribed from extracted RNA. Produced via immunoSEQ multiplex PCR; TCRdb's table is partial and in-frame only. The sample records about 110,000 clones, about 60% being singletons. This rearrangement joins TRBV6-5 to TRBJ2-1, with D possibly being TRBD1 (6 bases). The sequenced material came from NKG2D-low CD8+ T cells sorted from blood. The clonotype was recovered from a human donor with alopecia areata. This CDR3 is CASSYQGGFGFNEQFF. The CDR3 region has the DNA TGTGCCAGCAGTTACCAAGGGGGTTTCGGGTTCAATGAGCAGTTCTTC.